A selection of T cell receptor beta chains follows, all from one sample in a study of T cell responses to AZD1222 COVID-19 vaccine. Produced via immunoSEQ multiplex PCR; TCRdb's table is partial and in-frame only. Of approximately 8,000 clones listed, around 87% are singletons. Material: peripheral blood, obtained 28 days after the second AZD1222 dose. The source is an adult who received the AZD1222 COVID-19 vaccine. CDR3s include the opening cysteine and the closing phenylalanine or tryptophan. Each record gives: V gene, J gene, clone size, CDR3 length, D gene, CDR3 DNA, CDR3 protein. The D gene is left open where the match is weak. Rows give clone size only sometimes, using once, few, many, or a class for an expanded clone.

TRBV4-1	TRBJ2-5	once	15	TRBD2	TGCGCCAGCAGCCCCACGGCTAGCGGGGGAGAGACCCAGTACTTC	CASSPTASGGETQYF
TRBV2	TRBJ1-3	NA	15	NA	TGTGCCAGCAGTGACTTGCGGGGATCTGGAAACACCATATATTTT	CASSDLRGSGNTIYF
TRBV7-9	TRBJ1-1	NA	14	NA	TGTGCCAGCAGCTTAGAGATATCGTCCGCGGTTGCTTTCTTT	CASSLEISSAVAFF
TRBV4-1	TRBJ2-7	NA	15	TRBD1	TGCGCCAGCAGCCAAGGCGAGGGGGCCAGCTACGAGCAGTACTTC	CASSQGEGASYEQYF
TRBV27	TRBJ1-2	NA	13	TRBD1	TGTGCCAGCAGTTTTAGGAGGACAGGGCCCTACACCTTC	CASSFRRTGPYTF
TRBV19	TRBJ1-5	NA	15	NA	TGTGCCAGTAGTATGAATGACTATAGCAATCAGCCCCAGCATTTT	CASSMNDYSNQPQHF
TRBV18	TRBJ1-1	once	17	NA	TGTGCCAGCTCACCCAGGGTGTTAGCCCTATTAAACACTGAAGCTTTCTTT	CASSPRVLALLNTEAFF
TRBV19	TRBJ2-2	NA	14	NA	TGTGCCAGTCGGCGGGCCGCGAACACCGGGGAGCTGTTTTTT	CASRRAANTGELFF
TRBV5-1	TRBJ2-2	NA	17	TRBD1	TGCGCCAGCAAGCTTGGTTGGGGACAGGGGAACACCGGGGAGCTGTTTTTT	CASKLGWGQGNTGELFF
TRBV5-1	TRBJ1-6	NA	15	TRBD1	TGCGCCAGCAGCCATGAACAGGGGAATAATTCACCCCTCCACTTT	CASSHEQGNNSPLHF
TRBV15	TRBJ1-1	NA	15	NA	TGTGCCACCAGCAGAGATTTATGGGGGCCCACTGAAGCTTTCTTT	CATSRDLWGPTEAFF
TRBV24-1	TRBJ2-2	NA	12	NA	TGTGCCACCAGTGATTTAACCGGGGAGCTGTTTTTT	CATSDLTGELFF
TRBV14	TRBJ2-7	NA	15	TRBD2	TGTGCCAGCAGCCAATCCCTAGCGGGGTCCTACGAGCAGTACTTC	CASSQSLAGSYEQYF
TRBV6-2/TRBV6-3	TRBJ1-5	NA	12	NA	TGTGCCAGCAGTTTCCCCACCGGGGTTCGGGATTTT	CASSFPTGVRDF